A single TCR beta chain is shown here with its context. Study processing details: Reference gene primer amplification gave estimated nucleated cell counts. Produced via immunoSEQ multiplex PCR; TCRdb's table is partial and in-frame only. V and J calls and clone size are given by that table; D and trimming were obtained from the DNA. The table has around 370,000 clones, around 91% seen once. The source of the sample is a study of blood T cell repertoires in COVID-19. Overall study: COVID-19 samples from acute and convalescent phases originated in the United States, Italy and Spain. Sample material is recorded as cDNA or gDNA derived from T cells, B-cell-depleted T cells, or PBMCs.

The CDR3 extends over 18 amino acids. Looked up from germline, CDR1 is SGHTA and CDR2 is FQGNSA. The V gene end was trimmed by 6 bases and the J gene end by 10 bases; junction bases not matched to a gene: 22. The chain has TRBV7-2 and TRBJ1-2, with 11 bases that match TRBD1. This clonotype was sampled from a woman younger than 35 who had recovered from COVID-19. The sequenced sample consisted of peripheral blood. CDR3 amino acids: CASRPGRTGGTGVSSYTF. The CDR3 DNA follows: TGTGCCAGCAGACCTGGTCGGACAGGGGGCACGGGGGTCAGTTCCTACACCTTC.